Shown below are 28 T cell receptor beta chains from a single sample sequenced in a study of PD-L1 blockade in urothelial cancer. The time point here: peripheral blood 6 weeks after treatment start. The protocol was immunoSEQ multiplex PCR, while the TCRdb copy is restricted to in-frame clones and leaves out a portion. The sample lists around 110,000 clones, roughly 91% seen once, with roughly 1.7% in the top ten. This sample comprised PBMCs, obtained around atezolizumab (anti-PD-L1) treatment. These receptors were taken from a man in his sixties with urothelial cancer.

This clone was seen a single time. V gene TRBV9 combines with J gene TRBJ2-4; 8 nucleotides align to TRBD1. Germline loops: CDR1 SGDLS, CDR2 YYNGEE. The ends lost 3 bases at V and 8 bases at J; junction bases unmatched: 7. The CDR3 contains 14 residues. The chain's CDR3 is CASSGRHRGDIQYF. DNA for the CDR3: TGTGCCAGCAGCGGCAGGCACAGGGGGGACATTCAGTACTTC. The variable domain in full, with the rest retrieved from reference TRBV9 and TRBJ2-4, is DSGVTQTPKHLITATGQRVTLRCSPRSGDLSVYWYQQSLDQGLQFLIQYYNGEERAKGNILERFSAQQFPDLHSELNLSSLELGDSALYFCASSGRHRGDIQYFGAGTRLSVL.

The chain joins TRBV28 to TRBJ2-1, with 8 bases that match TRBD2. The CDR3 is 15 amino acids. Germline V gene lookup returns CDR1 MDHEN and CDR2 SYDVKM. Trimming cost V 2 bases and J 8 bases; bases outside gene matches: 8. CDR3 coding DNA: TGTGCCAGCAGTTTAATGCTAGCGGGCCTTCATGAGCAGTTCTTC. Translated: CASSLMLAGLHEQFF.

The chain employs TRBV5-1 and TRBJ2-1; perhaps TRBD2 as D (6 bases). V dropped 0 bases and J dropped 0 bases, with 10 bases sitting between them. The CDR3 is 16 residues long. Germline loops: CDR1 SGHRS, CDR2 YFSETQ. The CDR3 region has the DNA TGCGCCAGCAGCTTGGGGGTGGGGGGCTCCTACAATGAGCAGTTCTTC. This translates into CASSLGVGGSYNEQFF.

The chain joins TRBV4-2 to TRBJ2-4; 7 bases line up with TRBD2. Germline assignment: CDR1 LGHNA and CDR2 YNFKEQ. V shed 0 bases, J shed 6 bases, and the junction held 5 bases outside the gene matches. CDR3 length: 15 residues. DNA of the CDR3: TGTGCCAGCAGCCAAGACGCGACGGGGGGAAACATTCAGTACTTC. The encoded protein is CASSQDATGGNIQYF.

The CDR3 here is CASSQDSEAFF. The CDR3, as DNA: TGTGCCAGCAGCCAGGACAGTGAAGCTTTCTTT. The V gene is TRBV14, the J gene TRBJ1-1, with D possibly being TRBD1 (6 bases). CDR1 and CDR2 (germline): SGHDN, FVKESK. The length of the CDR3 is 11 residues. V was clipped by 3 bases and J by 7 bases, with 6 bases between them.

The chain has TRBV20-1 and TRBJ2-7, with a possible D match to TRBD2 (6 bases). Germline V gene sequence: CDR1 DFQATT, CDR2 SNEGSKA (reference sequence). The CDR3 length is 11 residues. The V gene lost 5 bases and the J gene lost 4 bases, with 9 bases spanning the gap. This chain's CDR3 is CSAQGRYEQYF. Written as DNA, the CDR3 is TGCAGTGCTCAAGGGAGGTACGAGCAGTACTTC.

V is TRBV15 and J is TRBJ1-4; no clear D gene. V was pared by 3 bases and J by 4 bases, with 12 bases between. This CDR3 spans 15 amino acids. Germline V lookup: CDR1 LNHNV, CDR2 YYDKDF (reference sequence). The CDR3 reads CATSSGGRSNEKLFF. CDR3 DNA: TGTGCCACCAGCAGTGGTGGCAGAAGTAATGAAAAACTGTTTTTT.

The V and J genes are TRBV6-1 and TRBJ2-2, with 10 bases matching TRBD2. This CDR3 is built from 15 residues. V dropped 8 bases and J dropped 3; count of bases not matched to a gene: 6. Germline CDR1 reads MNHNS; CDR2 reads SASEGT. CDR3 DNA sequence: TGTGCCAGCTCGCTAGCGGGGGTCGACACCGGGGAGCTGTTTTTT. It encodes CASSLAGVDTGELFF.

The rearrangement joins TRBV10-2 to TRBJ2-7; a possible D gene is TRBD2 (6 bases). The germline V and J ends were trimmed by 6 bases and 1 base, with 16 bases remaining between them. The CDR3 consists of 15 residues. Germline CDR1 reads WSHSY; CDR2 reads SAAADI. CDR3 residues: CASSAPPGLSYEQYF. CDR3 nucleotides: TGCGCCAGCAGCGCTCCACCGGGACTTTCCTACGAGCAGTACTTC.

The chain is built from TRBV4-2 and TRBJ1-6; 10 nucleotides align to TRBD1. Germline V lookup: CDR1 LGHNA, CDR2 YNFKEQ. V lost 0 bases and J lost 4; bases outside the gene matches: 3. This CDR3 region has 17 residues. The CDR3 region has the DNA TGTGCCAGCAGCCAAGAGGGGACAGGGGCTTATAATTCACCCCTCCACTTT. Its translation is CASSQEGTGAYNSPLHF.

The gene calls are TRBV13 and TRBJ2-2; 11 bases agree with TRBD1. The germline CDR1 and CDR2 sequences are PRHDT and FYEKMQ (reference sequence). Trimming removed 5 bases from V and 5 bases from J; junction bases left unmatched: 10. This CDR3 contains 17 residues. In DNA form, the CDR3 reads TGTGCCAGCAGCCCGGGGACAGGGGGTAGGTCGACCGGGGAGCTGTTTTTT. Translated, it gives CASSPGTGGRSTGELFF.

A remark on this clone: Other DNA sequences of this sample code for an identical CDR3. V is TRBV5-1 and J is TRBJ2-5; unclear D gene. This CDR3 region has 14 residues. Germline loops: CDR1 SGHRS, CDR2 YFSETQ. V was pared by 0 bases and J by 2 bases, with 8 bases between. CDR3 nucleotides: TGCGCCAGCAGCTTGGGTCGCGGACAAGAGACCCAGTACTTC. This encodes CASSLGRGQETQYF.

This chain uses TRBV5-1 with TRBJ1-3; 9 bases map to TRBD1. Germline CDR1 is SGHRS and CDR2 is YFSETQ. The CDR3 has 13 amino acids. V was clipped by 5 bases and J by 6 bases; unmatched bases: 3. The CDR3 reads CASSWTGENTIYF. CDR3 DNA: TGCGCCAGCAGTTGGACAGGGGAAAACACCATATATTTT. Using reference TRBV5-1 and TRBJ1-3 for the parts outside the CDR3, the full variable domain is KAGVTQTPRYLIKTRGQQVTLSCSPISGHRSVSWYQQTPGQGLQFLFEYFSETQRNKGNFPGRFSGRQFSNSRSEMNVSTLELGDSALYLCASSWTGENTIYFGEGSWLTVV.

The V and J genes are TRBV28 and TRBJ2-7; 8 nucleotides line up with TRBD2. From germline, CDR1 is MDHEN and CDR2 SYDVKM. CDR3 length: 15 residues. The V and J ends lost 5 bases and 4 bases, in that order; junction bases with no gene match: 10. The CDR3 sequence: CASSPSGGAQYEQYF. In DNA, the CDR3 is TGTGCCAGCAGTCCGTCCGGGGGGGCGCAGTACGAGCAGTACTTC.

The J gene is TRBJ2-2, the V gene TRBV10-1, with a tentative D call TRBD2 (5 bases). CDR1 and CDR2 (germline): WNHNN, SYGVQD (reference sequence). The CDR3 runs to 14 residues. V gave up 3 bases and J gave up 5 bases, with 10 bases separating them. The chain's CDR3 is CASSESGVTGELFF. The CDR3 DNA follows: TGCGCCAGCAGTGAAAGCGGAGTTACCGGGGAGCTGTTTTTT.

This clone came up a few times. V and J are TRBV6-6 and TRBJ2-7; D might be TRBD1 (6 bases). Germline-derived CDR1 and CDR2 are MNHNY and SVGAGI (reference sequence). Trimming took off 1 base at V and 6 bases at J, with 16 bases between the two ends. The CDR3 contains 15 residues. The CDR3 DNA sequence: TGTGCCAGCAGTTACTGGAACCCAGGGGCCGGCGAGCAGTACTTC. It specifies CASSYWNPGAGEQYF.

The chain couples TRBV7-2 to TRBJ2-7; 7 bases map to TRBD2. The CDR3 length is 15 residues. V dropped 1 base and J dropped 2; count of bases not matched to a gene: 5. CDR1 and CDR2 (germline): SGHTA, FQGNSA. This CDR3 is CASSLELARTYEQYF. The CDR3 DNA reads TGTGCCAGCAGCTTAGAACTAGCGAGGACCTACGAGCAGTACTTC.

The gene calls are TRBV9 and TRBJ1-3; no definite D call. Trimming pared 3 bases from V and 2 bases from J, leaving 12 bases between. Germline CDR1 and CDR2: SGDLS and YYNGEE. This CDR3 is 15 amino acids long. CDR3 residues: CASSESDFPGNTIYF. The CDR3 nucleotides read TGTGCCAGCAGCGAATCAGACTTTCCTGGAAACACCATATATTTT.

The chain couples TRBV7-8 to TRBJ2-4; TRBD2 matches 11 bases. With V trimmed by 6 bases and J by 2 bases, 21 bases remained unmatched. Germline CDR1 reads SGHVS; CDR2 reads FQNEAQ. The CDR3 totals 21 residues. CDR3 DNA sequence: TGTGCCAGCAGTCCCGAAGCGACTAGCGGGGTTTGGGGACTCACCAAAAACATTCAGTACTTC. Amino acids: CASSPEATSGVWGLTKNIQYF.

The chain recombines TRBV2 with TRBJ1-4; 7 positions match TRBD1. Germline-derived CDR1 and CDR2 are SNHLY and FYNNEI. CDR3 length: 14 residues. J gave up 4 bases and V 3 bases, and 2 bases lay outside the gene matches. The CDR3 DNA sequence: TGTGCCAGCAGTGAGTGGGACAGTAATGAAAAACTGTTTTTT. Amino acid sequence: CASSEWDSNEKLFF.

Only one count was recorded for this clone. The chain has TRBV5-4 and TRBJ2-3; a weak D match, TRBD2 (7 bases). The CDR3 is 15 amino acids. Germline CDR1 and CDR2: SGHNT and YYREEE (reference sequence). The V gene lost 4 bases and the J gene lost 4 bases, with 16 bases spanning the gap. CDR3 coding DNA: TGTGCCAGCAGCCTCATGGGGGGGGCCTCAGATACGCAGTATTTT. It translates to CASSLMGGASDTQYF.

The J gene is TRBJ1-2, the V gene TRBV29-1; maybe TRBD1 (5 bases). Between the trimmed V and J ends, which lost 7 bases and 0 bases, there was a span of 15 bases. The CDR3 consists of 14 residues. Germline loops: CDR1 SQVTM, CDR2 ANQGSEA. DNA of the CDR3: TGCAGCGGACTGGCTGGGGCCGCTAACTATGGCTACACCTTC. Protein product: CSGLAGAANYGYTF.

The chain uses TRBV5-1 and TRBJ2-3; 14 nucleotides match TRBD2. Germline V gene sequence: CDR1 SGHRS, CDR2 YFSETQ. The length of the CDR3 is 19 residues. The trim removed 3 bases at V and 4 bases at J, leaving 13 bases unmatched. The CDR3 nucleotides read TGCGCCAGCAGCTCGGCCCCTCGACTAGCGGGAGGGCTTCCAGATACGCAGTATTTT. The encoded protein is CASSSAPRLAGGLPDTQYF. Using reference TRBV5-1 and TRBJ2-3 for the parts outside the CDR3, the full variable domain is KAGVTQTPRYLIKTRGQQVTLSCSPISGHRSVSWYQQTPGQGLQFLFEYFSETQRNKGNFPGRFSGRQFSNSRSEMNVSTLELGDSALYLCASSSAPRLAGGLPDTQYFGPGTRLTVL.

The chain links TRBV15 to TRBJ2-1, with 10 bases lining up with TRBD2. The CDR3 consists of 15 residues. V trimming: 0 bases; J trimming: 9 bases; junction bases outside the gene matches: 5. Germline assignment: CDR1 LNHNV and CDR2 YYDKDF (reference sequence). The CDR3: CATSRELAGVSEQFF. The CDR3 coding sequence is TGTGCCACCAGCAGAGAGCTAGCGGGAGTAAGTGAGCAGTTCTTC.

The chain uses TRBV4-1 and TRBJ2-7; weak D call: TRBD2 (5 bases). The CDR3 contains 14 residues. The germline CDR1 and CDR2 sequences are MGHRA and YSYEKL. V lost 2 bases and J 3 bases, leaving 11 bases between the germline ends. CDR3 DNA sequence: TGCGCCAGCAGCCAACCTGACGGAGGCTACGAGCAGTACTTC. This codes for CASSQPDGGYEQYF.

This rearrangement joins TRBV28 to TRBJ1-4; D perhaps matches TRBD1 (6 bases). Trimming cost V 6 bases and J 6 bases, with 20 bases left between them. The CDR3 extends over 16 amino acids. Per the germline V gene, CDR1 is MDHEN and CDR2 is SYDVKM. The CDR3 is CASSYRDSGTYEKLFF. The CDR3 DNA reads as TGTGCCAGCAGCTATCGGGATTCCGGGACATATGAAAAACTGTTTTTT.

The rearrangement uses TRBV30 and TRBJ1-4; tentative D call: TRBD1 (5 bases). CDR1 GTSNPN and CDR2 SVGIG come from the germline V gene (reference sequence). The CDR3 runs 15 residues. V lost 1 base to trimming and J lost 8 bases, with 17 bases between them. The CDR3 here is CAWSGGGVGVEKLFF. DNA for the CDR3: TGTGCCTGGAGTGGGGGCGGGGTTGGGGTCGAAAAACTGTTTTTT. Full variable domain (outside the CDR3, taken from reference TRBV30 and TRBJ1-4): SQTIHQWPATLVQPVGSPLSLECTVEGTSNPNLYWYRQAAGRGLQLLFYSVGIGQISSEVPQNLSASRPQDRQFILSSKKLLLSDSGFYLCAWSGGGVGVEKLFFGSGTQLSVL.

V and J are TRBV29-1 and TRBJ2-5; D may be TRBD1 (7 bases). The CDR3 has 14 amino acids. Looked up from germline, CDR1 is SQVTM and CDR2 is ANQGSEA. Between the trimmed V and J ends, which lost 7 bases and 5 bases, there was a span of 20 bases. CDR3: CSADGQEGWETQYF. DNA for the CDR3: TGCAGCGCCGATGGACAGGAGGGGTGGGAGACCCAGTACTTC.